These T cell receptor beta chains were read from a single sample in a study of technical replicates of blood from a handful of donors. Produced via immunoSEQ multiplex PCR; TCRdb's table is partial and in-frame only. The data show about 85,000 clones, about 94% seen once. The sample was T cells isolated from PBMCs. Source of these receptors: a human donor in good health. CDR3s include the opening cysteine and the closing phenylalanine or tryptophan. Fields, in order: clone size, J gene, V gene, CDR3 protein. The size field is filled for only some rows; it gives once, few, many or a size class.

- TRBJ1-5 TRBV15 CATSRDHGTGNQPQHF
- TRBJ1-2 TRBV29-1 CSVVWYEEGYTF
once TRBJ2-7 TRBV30 CAWDRPAYEQYF
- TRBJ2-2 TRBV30 CAWSGLAGIRGELFF
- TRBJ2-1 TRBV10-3 CAIGRTSGDRGDEQFF
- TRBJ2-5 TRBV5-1 CASSLEGAPTETQYF
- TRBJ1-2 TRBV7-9 CASSQTETNYGYTF
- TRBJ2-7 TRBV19 CASSTQGYEQYF
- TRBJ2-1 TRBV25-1 CASSLSGTSYNEQFF
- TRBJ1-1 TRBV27 CASRFVGTATTEAFF
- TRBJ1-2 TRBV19 CASSPKQGLWSANYGYTF
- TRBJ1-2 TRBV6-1 CASSMGQGINYGYTF
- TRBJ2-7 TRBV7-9 CASSLVQREEYF
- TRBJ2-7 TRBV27 CASSLSSGTPTYEQYF
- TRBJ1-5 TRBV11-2 CASSLGQGVQPQHF
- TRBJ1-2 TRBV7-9 CASSYRATDYGYTF
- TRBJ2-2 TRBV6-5 CASSKLAGNTGELFF
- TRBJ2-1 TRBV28 CASSLGGSGYNEQFF
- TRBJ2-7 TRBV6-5 CASSLVKGGGQYF
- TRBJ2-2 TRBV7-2 CATNREINTGELFF
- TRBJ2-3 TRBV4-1 CASSQARLGDTQYF
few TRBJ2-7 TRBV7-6 CASSLYPLGGAGSSYEQYF
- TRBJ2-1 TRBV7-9 CASSLRGSSYNEQFF
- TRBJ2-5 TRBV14 CASSHILAPQETQYF
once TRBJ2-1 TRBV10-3 CAISRPGAGNEQFF
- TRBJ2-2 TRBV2 CASSAGTDQIGELFF